The 19 T cell receptor beta chains presented below share a single source sample, sequenced in a study of T cell changes during pregnancy in multiple sclerosis. The data were produced by immunoSEQ multiplex PCR, yet TCRdb's version contains in-frame clones alone and is incomplete. This table holds tens of thousands of clones, approximately 86% found once. Material: CD8+ T cells from peripheral blood mononuclear cells, obtained before pregnancy. Receptor source: a female donor with multiple sclerosis, enrolled in a pregnancy study.

The chain couples TRBV27 to TRBJ2-6, with unresolved D. This CDR3 spans 16 amino acids. Germline V gene sequence: CDR1 MNHEY, CDR2 SMNVEV (reference sequence). V lost 4 bases to trimming and J lost 0 bases, with 10 bases between them. CDR3 nucleotide sequence: TGTGCCAGCAGTTCCACGACAAGCTCTGGGGCCAACGTCCTGACTTTC. Protein product: CASSSTTSSGANVLTF.

The chain employs TRBV21-1 and TRBJ2-3; the table's D call TRBD2 went unverified against the DNA. TRBV21-1 is a documented pseudogene. This CDR3 spans 15 amino acids. CDR3 sequence reads: CASPYFGAITDTQYF. The CDR3, as DNA: TGTGCCAGCCCCTACTTTGGAGCGATCACAGATACGCAGTATTTT.

The chain joins TRBV29-1 to TRBJ2-1; D unclear. The V end was cut by 6 bases, the J end by 0 bases, with 15 bases between. The CDR3 has 15 residues. Germline V lookup: CDR1 SQVTM, CDR2 ANQGSEA. As DNA, the CDR3 is TGCAGCGTCCGCGATCGATCTAACTCCTACAATGAGCAGTTCTTC. Its translation: CSVRDRSNSYNEQFF.

This sequence joins TRBV7-9 and TRBJ2-7; TRBD1 aligns across 7 bases. Trimming took 1 base from V and 3 from J; bases not matched to a gene: 6. Germline V gene sequence: CDR1 SEHNR, CDR2 FQNEAQ (reference sequence). The CDR3 has 15 residues. CDR3 amino acids: CASSLVTGVLYEQYF. The DNA for the CDR3 is TGTGCCAGCAGCTTAGTTACAGGGGTTCTCTACGAGCAGTACTTC.

This rearrangement joins TRBV19 to TRBJ2-2; 11 bases are a match to TRBD2. Germline V gene data show CDR1 as LNHDA and CDR2 as SQIVND (reference sequence). The CDR3 loop spans 20 amino acids. Trimming cost V 7 bases and J 2 bases; bases outside gene matches: 18. The CDR3 here is CASKGDSGRALRLNTGELFF. CDR3 nucleotide sequence: TGTGCCAGTAAAGGGGATAGCGGGAGGGCCTTACGACTAAACACCGGGGAGCTGTTTTTT.

J is TRBJ2-7 and V is TRBV2; 7 positions match TRBD1. The CDR3 has 13 residues. After removal of 5 bases from V and 2 bases from J, the junction contained 3 bases not matched to a gene. Germline CDR1 reads SNHLY; CDR2 reads FYNNEI. CDR3 residues: CASSSGTAYEQYF. The CDR3 region has the DNA TGTGCCAGCAGTTCCGGGACAGCCTACGAGCAGTACTTC.

The rearrangement links TRBV14 to TRBJ2-3, with TRBD2 matching over 11 bases. CDR1 and CDR2 (germline): SGHDN, FVKESK. The CDR3 runs to 14 residues. Trimming cost V 3 bases and J 5 bases; bases outside gene matches: 1. The CDR3: CASSQGTSGDTQYF. In DNA, the CDR3 is TGTGCCAGCAGCCAGGGGACTAGCGGAGATACGCAGTATTTT.

With respect to this clone: The junction shows a germline mismatch at one end, possibly a read error. This chain joins TRBV5-6 and TRBJ2-1; D remains unclear. The germline V gene encodes CDR1 SGHDT and CDR2 YYEEEE. The CDR3 sequence is 12 residues long. The DNA of the CDR3 is TGTGCTAGCAGTGTTAGTTACAATGAGCAGTTCTTC. Translation gives CASSVSYNEQFF.

This chain connects TRBV27 to TRBJ2-1; 11 bases match TRBD2. CDR1 and CDR2 from the germline V gene are MNHEY and SMNVEV (reference sequence). Losses at the gene ends were 5 bases for V and 2 bases for J; bases not matched to a gene: 5. The length of the CDR3 is 16 residues. As DNA, the CDR3 is TGTGCCAGCAGTCCTCTTAGCGGGGGGGCCTACAATGAGCAGTTCTTC. Encoded protein: CASSPLSGGAYNEQFF.

The chain couples TRBV27 to TRBJ2-7, with a tentative D call TRBD2 (5 bases). The V gene lost 5 bases and the J gene lost 7 bases, with 15 bases spanning the gap. CDR3 length equals 13 residues. Germline lookup yields CDR1 MNHEY and CDR2 SMNVEV (reference sequence). DNA of the CDR3: TGTGCCAGCAGTATTGGAGGACTGGGGGAGCAGTACTTC. Translating gives CASSIGGLGEQYF.

This clone is medium-sized by share. This sequence joins TRBV6-1 and TRBJ2-6; 7 bases match TRBD1. Losses at the gene ends were 8 bases for V and 0 bases for J; bases not matched to a gene: 4. CDR1 is MNHNS, CDR2 SASEGT, per germline. The CDR3 length is 15 residues. The CDR3 region has the DNA TGTGCCAGCGGACAGGTCCGCTCTGGGGCCAACGTCCTGACTTTC. Translation gives CASGQVRSGANVLTF.

CDR3 residues: CASSQESLAGAMYEQYF. CDR3 DNA: TGTGCCAGCAGCCAAGAAAGTCTAGCGGGAGCAATGTACGAGCAGTACTTC. The rearrangement joins TRBV4-2 to TRBJ2-7; 10 nucleotides line up with TRBD2. CDR1 LGHNA and CDR2 YNFKEQ come from the germline V gene. V was clipped by 0 bases and J by 4 bases; unmatched bases: 9. The CDR3 length is 17 residues.

V usage is TRBV4-3 and J usage is TRBJ2-3, with a possible D match to TRBD1 (7 bases). Germline V gene lookup returns CDR1 LGHNA and CDR2 YSLEER. The V end lost 0 bases, the J end lost 5 bases, and 12 bases lay between the germline ends. This CDR3 is 15 amino acids long. The CDR3 coding sequence is TGCGCCAGCAGCCAAGACCAGGGGGGCAAAGATACGCAGTATTTT. It is translated as CASSQDQGGKDTQYF.

This clone appeared a single time. The V and J genes are TRBV5-1 and TRBJ1-1, with D perhaps TRBD1 (5 bases). Germline V gene lookup returns CDR1 SGHRS and CDR2 YFSETQ. The CDR3 has 12 amino acids. V was clipped by 0 bases and J by 8 bases, with 8 bases between them. This CDR3 is CASSLGQQEAFF. Here the CDR3 DNA reads TGCGCCAGCAGCTTGGGACAGCAAGAAGCTTTCTTT.

This rearrangement joins TRBV7-3 to TRBJ2-2, with D perhaps TRBD2 (6 bases). Trimming cost V 5 bases and J 0 bases, with 10 bases left between them. The germline V gene encodes CDR1 SGHTA and CDR2 FQGTGA. CDR3 length: 15 amino acids. The chain's CDR3 is CASSAWTTNTGELFF. CDR3 DNA: TGTGCCAGCAGCGCCTGGACTACGAACACCGGGGAGCTGTTTTTT.

This chain connects TRBV25-1 to TRBJ2-3, with 10 bases fitting TRBD1. The CDR3 spans 17 residues. In germline, CDR1 is MGHDK, CDR2 SYGVNS. V trimming: 0 bases; J trimming: 3 bases; junction bases outside the gene matches: 6. CDR3 sequence (DNA): TGTGCCAGCAGTGAATATCCCGGGACAGGGGAGACAGATACGCAGTATTTT. Translating gives CASSEYPGTGETDTQYF.

The rearrangement uses TRBV27 and TRBJ2-2; 9 bases map to TRBD2. The CDR3 has 15 residues. Germline V gives CDR1 MNHEY, CDR2 SMNVEV (reference sequence). The V gene end was trimmed by 3 bases and the J gene end by 2 bases; junction bases not matched to a gene: 1. Here the CDR3 DNA reads TGTGCCAGCAGTTTGCGGGGGGGCAACACCGGGGAGCTGTTTTTT. Translating gives CASSLRGGNTGELFF.

This clone was counted once. The genes are TRBV7-9 and TRBJ1-1, with 7 bases lining up with TRBD1. Germline CDR1 reads SEHNR; CDR2 reads FQNEAQ (reference sequence). CDR3 length equals 12 residues. The trim removed 9 bases at V and 3 bases at J, leaving 4 bases unmatched. Here the CDR3 DNA reads TGTGCCAGTAGAACAGGGGACACTGAAGCTTTCTTT. Amino acids: CASRTGDTEAFF.

This clone has just a few counts. This chain uses TRBV29-1 with TRBJ2-1, with 7 bases lining up with TRBD1. The CDR3 spans 13 residues. Trimming cost V 7 bases and J 6 bases; bases outside gene matches: 9. Germline loops: CDR1 SQVTM, CDR2 ANQGSEA. CDR3 nucleotide sequence: TGCAGCGCTGCCCAGGGGGATTTCAATGAGCAGTTCTTC. Encoded protein: CSAAQGDFNEQFF.